This T cell receptor (beta chain) comes out of a study of T cells in Graves' hyperthyroidism and ophthalmopathy (dated by TCRdb to between 2018 and 2020). Describing the broader study: Peripheral blood was sampled at the time of initial diagnosis, prior to any treatment. To identify TCR V-J signatures that set the groups apart, the researchers used a discovery cohort of 100 or so patients, made up of 43 with Graves' ophthalmopathy and about 55 with stable Graves' hyperthyroidism. An independent validation cohort of some 18 hyperthyroidism patients and about 15 patients who later progressed to ophthalmopathy tested prospective prediction of ophthalmopathy. The roughly 94 discovery patients were randomly divided into training and test sets at a 7:3 ratio. In addition, the study compared T-cell repertoires in thyroid tissue and in blood from six Graves' hyperthyroidism patients. After sampling, hyperthyroidism patients received methimazole starting at 30 mg daily, and ophthalmopathy patients received high-dose intravenous methylprednisolone. The paper reports TCR Vbeta CDR3 sequencing of fewer than 150 peripheral blood samples: 40 or so ophthalmopathy, around 80 hyperthyroidism and approximately 17 progressor patients.

This clonotype appeared a few times. Its antigen is currently not known. The sample holds no much larger clone one base away, and base qualities are not on file. What the study reported, not specific to this receptor: A 13 V-J signature model separated ophthalmopathy from stable hyperthyroidism, with 87.88% sensitivity and roughly 81% specificity in cross-validation and 80%/75% in testing. Blood samples also contained most of the expanded thyroid clonotypes (frequency above 0.001), which suggests that blood repertoires may reflect thyroid immune responses. During validation, the model predicted progression to ophthalmopathy a median of around 6 months ahead of onset, with almost 71% sensitivity and 72% to 85% specificity. Sample size was not statistically predetermined, and blinding of investigators to group allocation was not performed.

In the ophthalmopathy patients, disease was moderately to severely active, with a Clinical Activity Score of 3 or more, a NOSPECS grade of 4 or more, and a duration of less than 3 months. Patients with uncontrolled infections, other autoimmune diseases, pregnancy or lactation were excluded. Diagnoses relied on clinical symptoms, serum thyroxine and TRAb, thyroid ultrasound and orbital computed tomography. PBMCs were isolated from around 10 ml of fresh peripheral blood by Ficoll-Paque density gradient centrifugation. Total RNA was extracted with Trizol reagent, and quality was checked on an Agilent 2100 Bioanalyzer. V is clipped by 4 bases and J by 0 bases, and the sequence between their germline boundaries is 16 bases long. The germline V gene gives CDR1 as SGHRS and CDR2 as YFSETQ. The CDR3 sequence holds 16 residues, the cysteine and phenylalanine included. This entry keeps only the CDR3 DNA: 48 bases, framed from base 1.

The TCR beta CDR3 regions were amplified from RNA transcripts. The first round of RT-PCR for the TCR CDR3 was performed with the HTBI primer set and the Qiagen OneStep RT-PCR kit. Libraries were constructed in a second round of multiplex PCR, after which size selection and purification were carried out. Paired-end sequencing of the libraries was performed with 100 bp reads on an Illumina HiSeq2000. In the paper's pipeline: Raw data were processed with SOAPnuke, discarding reads with adapters, uncalled bases, mean Phred below 15, or no exact constant-primer or identifier match. High-quality paired reads were merged with COPE v1.2.5, and unique nucleotide sequences were defined as clonotypes. Clonotypes were aligned to IMGT TRBV, TRBD and TRBJ reference segments using MiTCR v1.1. The analysis was restricted to V-J combinations with a frequency above 0.0001, which together covered about 99% of the repertoires. A TCS score was defined as the ratio of F50 (clonal expansion) to E x V (chaos), with BLOSUM62-based TCRdist applied between CDR3 peptides within each V-J. Welch's t-statistics and random forest reduced roughly 500 V-J features to about 13, which were used in a naive Bayes classifier (R e1071). TCRdb's own reprocessing of the public reads used fastp at Q25 and MiXCR and kept productive beta chains. Rows with one shared CDR3 protein collapse into an entry with the most common genes and DNA. TCRdb's processing, not the authors' own work, is the source of the V and J calls. In this sample the table shows more than 500,000 distinct CDR3 sequences, 16% of which occur a single time. About 31% of the sample belongs to the ten largest clones.

The sample was blood. The V gene is TRBV5-1 and the J gene is TRBJ1-1; the D gene is possibly TRBD1, with 5 bases matching. The sequence was obtained from a woman aged 25 to 39 with Graves' ophthalmopathy. The DNA sequence follows: TGCGCCAGCAGCCCAGTCCGGGGGTACCTGAACACTGAAGCTTTCTTT. This encodes CASSPVRGYLNTEAFF. The full variable domain, completed from the reference TRBV5-1 and TRBJ1-1 proteins outside the CDR3, reads KAGVTQTPRYLIKTRGQQVTLSCSPISGHRSVSWYQQTPGQGLQFLFEYFSETQRNKGNFPGRFSGRQFSNSRSEMNVSTLELGDSALYLCASSPVRGYLNTEAFFGQGTRLTVV.